These T cell receptor beta chains were read from a single sample in a study of cytomegalovirus exposure and HLA in healthy donors. TCRdb's table, derived via immunoSEQ multiplex PCR, lists solely in-frame clones and lacks some. The sample shows 150,000 to 200,000 clones, 80% to 90% of them seen only once. Sequenced material: PBMCs. Every receptor here comes from a male donor in good health and CMV-seronegative. The CDR3 runs from the conserved cysteine through the conserved F or W. Each record gives: D gene, clone size, J gene, V gene, CDR3 length, CDR3 protein, CDR3 DNA. A D gene is named only where the DNA matches it firmly. The listing skips clone size in some rows; elsewhere it reads once, few, many or a size class.

d_call: .
clone_size: .
j_call: TRBJ2-6
v_call: TRBV2
cdr3_length: 14
cdr3_aa: CASSLLSGANVLTF
cdr3_nt: TGTGCCAGCAGCCTTTTGTCTGGGGCCAACGTCCTGACTTTC

d_call: TRBD1
clone_size: .
j_call: TRBJ2-7
v_call: TRBV7-3
cdr3_length: 15
cdr3_aa: CASSSQPGTGREQYF
cdr3_nt: TGTGCCAGCAGCTCGCAACCCGGGACAGGACGCGAGCAGTACTTC

d_call: TRBD2
clone_size: few
j_call: TRBJ2-7
v_call: TRBV6-5
cdr3_length: 13
cdr3_aa: CASRGRGDGEQYF
cdr3_nt: TGTGCCAGCAGGGGGCGGGGGGACGGGGAGCAGTACTTC

d_call: .
clone_size: .
j_call: TRBJ2-1
v_call: TRBV7-6
cdr3_length: 16
cdr3_aa: CASSLFGRSSHNEQFF
cdr3_nt: TGTGCCAGCAGCTTATTTGGCAGATCTTCTCACAATGAGCAGTTCTTC

d_call: .
clone_size: .
j_call: TRBJ2-2
v_call: TRBV7-9
cdr3_length: 15
cdr3_aa: CASSLGAIDTGELFF
cdr3_nt: TGTGCCAGCAGCTTAGGGGCCATTGACACCGGGGAGCTGTTTTTT

d_call: .
clone_size: .
j_call: TRBJ2-2
v_call: TRBV5-1
cdr3_length: 16
cdr3_aa: CASSLGRGRNTGELFF
cdr3_nt: TGCGCCAGCAGCTTGGGACGGGGGAGGAACACCGGGGAGCTGTTTTTT

d_call: TRBD1
clone_size: .
j_call: TRBJ1-1
v_call: TRBV19
cdr3_length: 13
cdr3_aa: CASSADRDTEAFF
cdr3_nt: TGTGCCAGTAGTGCGGACAGGGACACTGAAGCTTTCTTT

d_call: TRBD2
clone_size: once
j_call: TRBJ2-2
v_call: TRBV9
cdr3_length: 16
cdr3_aa: CASSVGSTSGGRELFF
cdr3_nt: TGTGCCAGCAGCGTGGGATCAACTAGCGGGGGGAGGGAGCTGTTTTTT

d_call: .
clone_size: .
j_call: TRBJ2-7
v_call: TRBV7-9
cdr3_length: 12
cdr3_aa: CASSLPLQEQYF
cdr3_nt: TGTGCCAGCAGCTTACCCCTACAGGAGCAGTACTTC

d_call: .
clone_size: .
j_call: TRBJ1-6
v_call: TRBV4-2
cdr3_length: 15
cdr3_aa: CASSQDTGLNSPLHF
cdr3_nt: TGTGCCAGCAGCCAAGATACAGGGCTAAATTCACCCCTCCACTTT

d_call: TRBD1
clone_size: .
j_call: TRBJ2-5
v_call: TRBV2
cdr3_length: 16
cdr3_aa: CASSEGRTGGIETQYF
cdr3_nt: TGTGCCAGCAGTGAAGGTCGGACAGGGGGAATAGAGACCCAGTACTTC

d_call: TRBD2
clone_size: many
j_call: TRBJ2-1
v_call: TRBV14
cdr3_length: 17
cdr3_aa: CASSQAPSGGLYNEQFF
cdr3_nt: TGTGCCAGCAGCCAAGCCCCTAGCGGGGGCCTTTACAATGAGCAGTTCTTC

d_call: TRBD2
clone_size: .
j_call: TRBJ2-5
v_call: TRBV6-5
cdr3_length: 15
cdr3_aa: CASSLRGRIEETQYF
cdr3_nt: TGTGCCAGCAGCCTGCGGGGGAGGATTGAAGAGACCCAGTACTTC

d_call: TRBD2
clone_size: few
j_call: TRBJ2-1
v_call: TRBV5-1
cdr3_length: 16
cdr3_aa: CASSLSEASGHNEQFF
cdr3_nt: TGCGCCAGCAGCTTGTCCGAGGCTAGCGGGCACAATGAGCAGTTCTTC

d_call: TRBD2
clone_size: .
j_call: TRBJ2-4
v_call: TRBV28
cdr3_length: 18
cdr3_aa: CASSSAGTSGLAKNIQYF
cdr3_nt: TGTGCCAGCAGTTCGGCCGGGACTAGCGGCTTAGCCAAAAACATTCAGTACTTC

d_call: TRBD1
clone_size: .
j_call: TRBJ2-6
v_call: TRBV5-6
cdr3_length: 19
cdr3_aa: CASSRDRGLGSSGANVLTF
cdr3_nt: TGTGCCAGCAGCCGGGACAGGGGGCTGGGAAGCTCTGGGGCCAACGTCCTGACTTTC

d_call: TRBD1
clone_size: .
j_call: TRBJ2-2
v_call: TRBV18
cdr3_length: 17
cdr3_aa: CASSPGQARSNTGELFF
cdr3_nt: TGTGCCAGCTCACCGGGACAGGCCAGGTCGAACACCGGGGAGCTGTTTTTT